This is a list of T cell receptor beta chains from one sample in a study of T cell clonotyping in hematopoietic cell transplantation. Sequencing used immunoSEQ multiplex PCR; TCRdb keeps in-frame clones, though not all of them. Among about 41,000 clones, 85% were seen once, and the ten largest hold around 2.9%. The source material was peripheral blood mononuclear cells, sampled before stem cell transplant. All receptors derive from a man in his fifties or sixties with acute myeloid leukemia. Some clones in this sample may be carry-over from other donors' samples. The CDR3 runs from the conserved cysteine through the conserved F or W. The D gene is left open where the match is weak. Rows give clone size only sometimes, using once, few, many, or a class for an expanded clone.

>-|TRBV15|-|TRBJ1-1
CATSRPRRAGEAFF
TGTGCCACCAGTAGACCTCGTCGAGCTGGTGAAGCTTTCTTT
>few|TRBV29-1|-|TRBJ2-2
CSVGNTGELFF
TGCAGCGTTGGGAACACCGGGGAGCTGTTTTTT
>-|TRBV19|-|TRBJ1-1
CASKLMNTEAFF
TGTGCCAGTAAACTAATGAACACTGAAGCTTTCTTT
>-|TRBV7-2|TRBD1|TRBJ2-7
CASSLERRGYEQYF
TGTGCCAGCAGCTTAGAGCGCAGGGGGTACGAGCAGTACTTC
>-|TRBV7-6|-|TRBJ2-3
CASSRRVAVGGADTQYF
TGTGCCAGCAGCCGGCGTGTAGCCGTAGGTGGAGCAGATACGCAGTATTTT
>-|TRBV6-6|-|TRBJ2-7
CASSFLTGSYEQYF
TGTGCCAGCAGTTTCCTTACAGGGAGCTACGAGCAGTACTTC
>-|TRBV28|-|TRBJ1-5
CASSFPGNGNQPQHF
TGTGCCAGCAGTTTCCCTGGGAATGGCAATCAGCCCCAGCATTTT
>-|TRBV2|-|TRBJ2-2
CASGRGETGELFF
TGTGCCAGCGGGAGAGGGGAAACCGGGGAGCTGTTTTTT
>-|TRBV4-1|-|TRBJ1-1
CASSQALSQNTEAFF
TGCGCCAGCAGCCAAGCCCTATCGCAAAACACTGAAGCTTTCTTT
>-|TRBV5-1|-|TRBJ2-3
CASSLAGLNTDTQYF
TGCGCCAGCAGCTTGGCGGGACTTAACACAGATACGCAGTATTTT
>-|TRBV27|-|TRBJ2-2
CASSLRQGWTGELFF
TGTGCCAGCAGTTTACGGCAGGGTTGGACCGGGGAGCTGTTTTTT
>-|TRBV2|-|TRBJ1-1
CASDGRQSREAFF
TGTGCCAGCGATGGTAGGCAGAGCCGTGAAGCTTTCTTT
>-|TRBV5-1|TRBD1|TRBJ1-2
CASSNPRDRGINYGYTF
TGCGCCAGCAGCAACCCCCGGGACAGGGGGATAAACTATGGCTACACCTTC
>-|TRBV28|-|TRBJ2-1
CASSFETLNEQFF
TGTGCCAGCAGTTTCGAAACCCTCAATGAGCAGTTCTTC
>-|TRBV10-3|-|TRBJ2-2
CAISELPNTGELFF
TGTGCCATCAGTGAGCTCCCAAACACCGGGGAGCTGTTTTTT
>-|TRBV7-2|-|TRBJ2-2
CASSLGADTGELFF
TGTGCCAGCAGCTTAGGAGCTGACACCGGGGAGCTGTTTTTT
>-|TRBV4-2|-|TRBJ1-2
CASSGGSVSNYGYTF
TGTGCCAGCAGCGGGGGGTCGGTCTCTAACTATGGCTACACCTTC
>few|TRBV6-1|-|TRBJ1-2
CASSGRAYGYTF
TGTGCCAGCAGTGGCAGGGCCTATGGCTACACCTTC
>-|TRBV27|-|TRBJ2-3
CASSLSGHSTDTQYF
TGTGCCAGCAGTTTATCAGGGCATAGCACAGATACGCAGTATTTT
>-|TRBV29-1|-|TRBJ2-7
CSVEGSPLYEQYF
TGCAGCGTTGAAGGTTCTCCTCTCTACGAGCAGTACTTC
>-|TRBV7-8|TRBD1|TRBJ1-2
CASSLGGQGVGYTF
TGTGCCAGCAGCTTAGGCGGACAGGGAGTCGGCTACACCTTC
>-|TRBV6-5|TRBD1|TRBJ1-2
CATGVGQGPNYGYTF
TGTGCCACCGGGGTGGGACAGGGTCCTAACTATGGCTACACCTTC
>-|TRBV4-1|TRBD1|TRBJ2-7
CASSQEPRDRGGWYEQYF
TGCGCCAGCAGCCAAGAACCCCGGGACAGAGGGGGCTGGTACGAGCAGTACTTC
>-|TRBV7-8|TRBD1|TRBJ1-2
CASRDEGQGYGYTF
TGTGCCAGCAGAGATGAGGGACAGGGGTATGGCTACACCTTC
>-|TRBV7-9|-|TRBJ1-3
CASSLDPRNSGNTIYF
TGTGCCAGCAGCTTAGACCCCCGAAACTCTGGAAACACCATATATTTT
>-|TRBV30|-|TRBJ1-6
CAWRQPYNSPLHF
TGTGCCTGGCGACAGCCCTATAATTCACCCCTCCACTTT
>-|TRBV14|-|TRBJ2-7
CASSHRTERSYEQYF
TGTGCCAGCAGCCATAGGACAGAACGCTCCTACGAGCAGTACTTC
>-|TRBV11-2|-|TRBJ1-1
CASSFDRGTEAFF
TGTGCCAGCAGCTTTGATCGGGGCACTGAAGCTTTCTTT
>-|TRBV11-3|TRBD1|TRBJ2-7
CASSGQGPLEQYF
TGTGCCAGCAGCGGACAGGGTCCCCTCGAGCAGTACTTC
>once|TRBV6-1|-|TRBJ1-1
CASSEGAFGIRAEAFF
TGTGCCAGCAGTGAAGGGGCTTTTGGAATTCGGGCTGAAGCTTTCTTT
>few|TRBV15|-|TRBJ1-1
CATSRGWQGVTEAFF
TGTGCCACCAGCAGAGGCTGGCAGGGAGTCACTGAAGCTTTCTTT
>once|TRBV7-2|TRBD1|TRBJ2-5
CASSLGDRALETQYF
TGTGCCAGCAGCTTAGGAGACAGGGCCTTAGAGACCCAGTACTTC
>-|TRBV7-2|-|TRBJ2-5
CASSFLREETQYF
TGTGCCAGCAGCTTTTTGCGAGAAGAGACCCAGTACTTC
>once|TRBV13|-|TRBJ2-1
CASSSLALGNEQFF
TGTGCCAGCAGCTCCCTGGCTCTAGGTAATGAGCAGTTCTTC
>-|TRBV7-3|-|TRBJ2-5
CASSPTGQGKETQYF
TGTGCCAGCAGCCCGACGGGTCAAGGTAAAGAGACCCAGTACTTC
>-|TRBV5-1|-|TRBJ1-2
CASSEDSYGYTF
TGCGCCAGCAGCGAGGACAGCTATGGCTACACCTTC
>-|TRBV2|TRBD1|TRBJ2-6
CASSEESLRGQGALGANVLTF
TGTGCCAGCAGTGAAGAATCTCTTAGGGGACAGGGCGCCCTTGGGGCCAACGTCCTGACTTTC
>once|TRBV27|-|TRBJ2-2
CASSLANTGELFF
TGTGCCAGCAGTTTGGCCAACACCGGGGAGCTGTTTTTT
>-|TRBV2|TRBD1|TRBJ1-5
CASSWGQGANQPQHF
TGTGCCAGCAGTTGGGGACAGGGGGCGAATCAGCCCCAGCATTTT
>-|TRBV30|-|TRBJ2-1
CAWSGRNEQFF
TGTGCCTGGAGTGGACGCAATGAGCAGTTCTTC
>-|TRBV28|-|TRBJ2-7
CASSRGNRAHFEQYF
TGTGCCAGCAGTCGGGGGAACAGGGCACACTTCGAGCAGTACTTC
>once|TRBV27|TRBD1|TRBJ1-1
CASSLSWDRGPLGAFF
TGTGCCAGCAGTTTATCCTGGGACAGGGGGCCTTTGGGGGCTTTCTTT
>-|TRBV9|TRBD1|TRBJ2-6
CASSVLQGAKFSGANVLTF
TGTGCCAGCAGCGTATTACAGGGGGCGAAGTTCTCTGGGGCCAACGTCCTGACTTTC
>-|TRBV6-6|TRBD1|TRBJ2-7
CASSHRDRGVYEQYF
TGTGCCAGCAGTCACCGGGACAGGGGGGTCTACGAGCAGTACTTC
>-|TRBV11-2|-|TRBJ1-4
CASSSPTGPEKLFF
TGTGCCAGCAGCTCACCGACGGGACCTGAAAAACTGTTTTTT
>-|TRBV30|-|TRBJ1-2
CACSPGQGSYGYTF
TGTGCCTGCTCACCCGGGCAGGGGAGCTATGGCTACACCTTC
>-|TRBV7-2|TRBD1|TRBJ1-6
CASSRDSNSPLHF
TGTGCCAGCAGCCGGGACAGTAATTCACCCCTCCACTTT
>once|TRBV9|-|TRBJ2-1
CASSVVWGAEVNEQFF
TGTGCCAGCAGCGTAGTATGGGGGGCCGAGGTGAATGAGCAGTTCTTC
>-|TRBV11-2|TRBD1|TRBJ1-2
CASSYTGDYGYTF
TGTGCCAGCAGCTATACAGGGGACTATGGCTACACCTTC
>-|TRBV19|-|TRBJ2-7
CASSDILSYEQYF
TGTGCCAGTAGCGACATCCTCTCCTACGAGCAGTACTTC
>-|TRBV2|-|TRBJ1-2
CASTLTGGGTNYGYTF
TGTGCCAGCACCCTCACGGGCGGGGGCACTAACTATGGCTACACCTTC
>-|TRBV7-2|-|TRBJ2-7
CASTLRGGGSYEQYF
TGTGCCAGCACCTTGAGGGGGGGAGGCTCCTACGAGCAGTACTTC
>-|TRBV7-9|-|TRBJ1-2
CASSPTGGAGSGYTF
TGTGCCAGCAGCCCGACGGGGGGGGCAGGGTCTGGCTACACCTTC
>-|TRBV6-6|-|TRBJ1-2
CASRDSASNYGYTF
TGTGCCAGCAGGGACAGTGCTTCTAACTATGGCTACACCTTC
>few|TRBV7-2|-|TRBJ1-5
CASNQERAQPQHF
TGTGCCAGCAACCAGGAGAGGGCTCAGCCCCAGCATTTT